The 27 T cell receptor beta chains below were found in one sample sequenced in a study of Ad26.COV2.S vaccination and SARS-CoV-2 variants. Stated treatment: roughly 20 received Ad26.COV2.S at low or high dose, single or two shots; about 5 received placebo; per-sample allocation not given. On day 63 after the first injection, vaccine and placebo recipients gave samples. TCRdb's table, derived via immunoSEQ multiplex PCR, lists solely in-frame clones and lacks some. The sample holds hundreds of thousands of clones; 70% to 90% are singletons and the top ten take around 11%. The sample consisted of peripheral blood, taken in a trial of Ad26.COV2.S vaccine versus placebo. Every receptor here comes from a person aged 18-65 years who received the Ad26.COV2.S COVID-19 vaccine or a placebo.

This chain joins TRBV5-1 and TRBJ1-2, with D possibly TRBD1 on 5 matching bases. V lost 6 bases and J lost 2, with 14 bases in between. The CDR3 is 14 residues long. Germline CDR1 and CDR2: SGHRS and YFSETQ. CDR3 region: CASTATAGNYGYTF. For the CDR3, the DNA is TGCGCCAGCACCGCGACAGCGGGAAACTATGGCTACACCTTC.

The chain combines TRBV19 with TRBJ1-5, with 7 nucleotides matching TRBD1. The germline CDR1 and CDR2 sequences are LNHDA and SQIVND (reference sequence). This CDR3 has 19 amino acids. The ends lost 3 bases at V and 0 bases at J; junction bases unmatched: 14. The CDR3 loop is CASSIIPGQSFYSNQPQHF. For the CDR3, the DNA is TGTGCCAGTAGTATTATCCCGGGACAGAGCTTCTATAGCAATCAGCCCCAGCATTTT.

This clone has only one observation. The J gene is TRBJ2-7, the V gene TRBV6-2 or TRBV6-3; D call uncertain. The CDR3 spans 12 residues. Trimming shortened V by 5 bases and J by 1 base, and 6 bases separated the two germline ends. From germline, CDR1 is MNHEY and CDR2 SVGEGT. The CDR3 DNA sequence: TGTGCCAGCAGTCTTCAATCCTACGAGCAGTACTTC. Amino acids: CASSLQSYEQYF.

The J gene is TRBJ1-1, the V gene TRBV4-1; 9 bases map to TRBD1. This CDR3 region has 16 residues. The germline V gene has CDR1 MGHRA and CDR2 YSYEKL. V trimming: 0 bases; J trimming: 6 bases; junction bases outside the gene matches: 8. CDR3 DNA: TGCGCCAGCAGCCAAGAATTGGGACAGGGTGTGCCTGAAGCTTTCTTT. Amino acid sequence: CASSQELGQGVPEAFF.

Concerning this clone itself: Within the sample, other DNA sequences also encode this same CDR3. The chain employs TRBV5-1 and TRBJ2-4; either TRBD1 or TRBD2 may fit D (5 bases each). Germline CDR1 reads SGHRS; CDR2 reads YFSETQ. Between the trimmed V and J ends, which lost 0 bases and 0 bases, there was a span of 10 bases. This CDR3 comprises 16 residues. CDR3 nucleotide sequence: TGCGCCAGCAGCTTGGTGGGGGACCCAGCCAAAAACATTCAGTACTTC. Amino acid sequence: CASSLVGDPAKNIQYF.

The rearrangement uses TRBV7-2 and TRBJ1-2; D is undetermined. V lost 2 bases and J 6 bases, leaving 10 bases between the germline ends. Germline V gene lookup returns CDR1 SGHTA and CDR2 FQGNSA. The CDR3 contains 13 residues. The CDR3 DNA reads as TGTGCCAGCAGCTTAACGGTAGTAGATGGCTACACCTTC. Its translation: CASSLTVVDGYTF.

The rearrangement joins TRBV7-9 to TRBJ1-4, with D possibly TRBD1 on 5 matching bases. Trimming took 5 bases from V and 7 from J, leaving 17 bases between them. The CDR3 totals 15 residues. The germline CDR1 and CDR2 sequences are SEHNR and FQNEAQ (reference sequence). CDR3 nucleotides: TGTGCCAGCAGCCGCGCCGGGACTGCCGGTGAAAAACTGTTTTTT. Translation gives CASSRAGTAGEKLFF.

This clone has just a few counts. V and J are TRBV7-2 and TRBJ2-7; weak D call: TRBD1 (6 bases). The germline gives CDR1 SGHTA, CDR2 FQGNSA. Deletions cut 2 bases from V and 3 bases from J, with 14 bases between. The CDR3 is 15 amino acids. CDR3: CASSLTAGVGYEQYF. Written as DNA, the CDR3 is TGTGCCAGCAGCTTAACTGCAGGGGTTGGCTACGAGCAGTACTTC. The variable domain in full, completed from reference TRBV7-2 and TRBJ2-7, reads GAGVSQSPSNKVTEKGKDVELRCDPISGHTALYWYRQSLGQGLEFLIYFQGNSAPDKSGLPSDRFSAERTGGSVSTLTIQRTQQEDSAVYLCASSLTAGVGYEQYFGPGTRLTVT.

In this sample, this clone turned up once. This chain's CDR3 is CASSESLERDTEAFF. CDR3 nucleotides: TGTGCCAGCAGTGAATCGTTAGAGAGGGACACTGAAGCTTTCTTT. V gene TRBV6-1 combines with J gene TRBJ1-1; D unresolved. The germline gives CDR1 MNHNS, CDR2 SASEGT. The CDR3 runs 15 residues. The germline V and J ends were trimmed by 2 bases and 3 bases, with 13 bases remaining between them.

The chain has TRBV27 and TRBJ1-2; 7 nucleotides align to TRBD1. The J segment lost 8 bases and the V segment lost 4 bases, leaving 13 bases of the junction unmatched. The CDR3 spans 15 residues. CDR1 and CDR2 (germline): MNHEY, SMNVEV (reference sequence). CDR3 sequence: CASSSLVGGSGGYTF. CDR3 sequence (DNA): TGTGCCAGCAGTTCACTAGTAGGGGGCAGCGGAGGCTACACCTTC.

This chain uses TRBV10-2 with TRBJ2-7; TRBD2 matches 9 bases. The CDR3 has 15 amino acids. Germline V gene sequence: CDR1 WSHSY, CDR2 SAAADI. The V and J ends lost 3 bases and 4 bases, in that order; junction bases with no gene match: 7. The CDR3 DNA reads TGCGCCAGCAGTGATCAGCGGGGGGCCTATTACGAGCAGTACTTC. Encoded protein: CASSDQRGAYYEQYF.

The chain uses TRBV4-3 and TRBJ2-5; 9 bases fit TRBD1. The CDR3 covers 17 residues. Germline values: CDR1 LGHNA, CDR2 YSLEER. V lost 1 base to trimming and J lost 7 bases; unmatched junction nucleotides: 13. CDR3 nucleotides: TGCGCCAGCAGCCAAGTTGCACCGGGACAGGGTGGTGCGACCCAGTACTTC. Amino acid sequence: CASSQVAPGQGGATQYF.

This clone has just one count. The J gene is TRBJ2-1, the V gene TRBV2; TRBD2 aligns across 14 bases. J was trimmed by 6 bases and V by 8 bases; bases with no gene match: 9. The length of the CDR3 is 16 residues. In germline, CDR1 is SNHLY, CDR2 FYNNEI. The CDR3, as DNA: TGTGCCAGCTCCGGCCGGGGACTAGCGGGAGTCAATGAGCAGTTCTTC. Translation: CASSGRGLAGVNEQFF.

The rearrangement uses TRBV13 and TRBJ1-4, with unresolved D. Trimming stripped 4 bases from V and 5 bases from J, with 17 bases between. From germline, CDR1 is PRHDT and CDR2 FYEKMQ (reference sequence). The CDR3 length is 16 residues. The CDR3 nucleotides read TGTGCCAGCAGCTCGAACGTCGGTAAACTCAATGAAAAACTGTTTTTT. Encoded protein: CASSSNVGKLNEKLFF.

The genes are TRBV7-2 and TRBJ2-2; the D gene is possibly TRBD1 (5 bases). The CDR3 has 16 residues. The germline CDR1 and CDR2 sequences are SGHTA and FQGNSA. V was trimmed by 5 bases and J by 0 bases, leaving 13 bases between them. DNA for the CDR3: TGTGCCAGCAGCGCCAGGACACCTTCGAACACCGGGGAGCTGTTTTTT. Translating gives CASSARTPSNTGELFF.

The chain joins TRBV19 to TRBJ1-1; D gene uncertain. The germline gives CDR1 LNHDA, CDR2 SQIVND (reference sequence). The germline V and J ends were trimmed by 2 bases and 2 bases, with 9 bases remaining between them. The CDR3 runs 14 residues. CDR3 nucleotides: TGTGCCAGTAGTATAAACAGTTATAACACTGAAGCTTTCTTT. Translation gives CASSINSYNTEAFF. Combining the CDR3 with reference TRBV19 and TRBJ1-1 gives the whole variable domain DGGITQSPKYLFRKEGQNVTLSCEQNLNHDAMYWYRQDPGQGLRLIYYSQIVNDFQKGDIAEGYSVSREKKESFPLTVTSAQKNPTAFYLCASSINSYNTEAFFGQGTRLTVV.

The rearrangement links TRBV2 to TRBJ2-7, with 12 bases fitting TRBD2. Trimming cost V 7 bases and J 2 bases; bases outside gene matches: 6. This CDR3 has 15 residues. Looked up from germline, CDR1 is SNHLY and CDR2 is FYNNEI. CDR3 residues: CASKLLAGGAYEQYF. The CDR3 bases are TGTGCCAGCAAGCTACTAGCGGGAGGAGCCTACGAGCAGTACTTC.

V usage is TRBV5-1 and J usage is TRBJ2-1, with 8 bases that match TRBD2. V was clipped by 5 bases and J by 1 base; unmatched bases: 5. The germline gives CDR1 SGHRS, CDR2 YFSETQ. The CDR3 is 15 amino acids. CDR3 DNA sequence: TGCGCCAGCAGGGCGGCTAGCGGGTCCTACAATGAGCAGTTCTTC. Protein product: CASRAASGSYNEQFF.

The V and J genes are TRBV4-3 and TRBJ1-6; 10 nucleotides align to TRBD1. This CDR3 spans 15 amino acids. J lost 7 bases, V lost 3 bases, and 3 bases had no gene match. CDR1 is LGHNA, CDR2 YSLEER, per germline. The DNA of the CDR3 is TGCGCCAGCAGCCACGGGACAGGGGTAAATTCACCCCTCCACTTT. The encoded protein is CASSHGTGVNSPLHF.

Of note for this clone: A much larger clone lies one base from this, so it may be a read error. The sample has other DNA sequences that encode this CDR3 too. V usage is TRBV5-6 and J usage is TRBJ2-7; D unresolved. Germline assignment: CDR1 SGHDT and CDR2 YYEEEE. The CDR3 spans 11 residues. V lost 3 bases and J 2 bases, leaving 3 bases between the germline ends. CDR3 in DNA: TGTGCCAGCAGCTCCACCTACGAGCAGTACTTC. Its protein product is CASSSTYEQYF. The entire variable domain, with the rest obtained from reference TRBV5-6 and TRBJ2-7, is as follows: DAGVTQSPTHLIKTRGQQVTLRCSPKSGHDTVSWYQQALGQGPQFIFQYYEEEERQRGNFPDRFSGHQFPNYSSELNVNALLLGDSALYLCASSSTYEQYFGPGTRLTVT.

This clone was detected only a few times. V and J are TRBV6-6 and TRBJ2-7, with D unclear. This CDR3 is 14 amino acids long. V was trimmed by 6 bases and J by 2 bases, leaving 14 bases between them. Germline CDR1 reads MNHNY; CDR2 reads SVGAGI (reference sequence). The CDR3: CASSSPSDTYEQYF. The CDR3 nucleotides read TGTGCCAGCAGCTCCCCCTCGGATACCTACGAGCAGTACTTC.

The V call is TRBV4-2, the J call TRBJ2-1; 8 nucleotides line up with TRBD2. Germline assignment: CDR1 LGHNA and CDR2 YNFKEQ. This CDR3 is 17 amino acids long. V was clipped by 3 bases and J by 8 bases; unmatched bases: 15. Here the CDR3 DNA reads TGTGCCAGCAGCCATCCCTTGGGCGGGACTAGTATGGATGAGCAGTTCTTC. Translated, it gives CASSHPLGGTSMDEQFF.

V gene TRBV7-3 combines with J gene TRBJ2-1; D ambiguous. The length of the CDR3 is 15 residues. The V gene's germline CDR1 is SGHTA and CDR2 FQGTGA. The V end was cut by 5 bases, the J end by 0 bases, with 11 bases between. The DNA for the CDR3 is TGTGCCAGCAGCCTGGGATCGAGCTCCTACAATGAGCAGTTCTTC. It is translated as CASSLGSSSYNEQFF.

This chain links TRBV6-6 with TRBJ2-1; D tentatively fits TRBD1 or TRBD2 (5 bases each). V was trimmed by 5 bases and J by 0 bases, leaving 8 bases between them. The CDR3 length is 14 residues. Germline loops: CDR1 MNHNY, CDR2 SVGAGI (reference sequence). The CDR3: CASSPGSSYNEQFF. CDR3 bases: TGTGCCAGCAGTCCAGGGAGCTCCTACAATGAGCAGTTCTTC.

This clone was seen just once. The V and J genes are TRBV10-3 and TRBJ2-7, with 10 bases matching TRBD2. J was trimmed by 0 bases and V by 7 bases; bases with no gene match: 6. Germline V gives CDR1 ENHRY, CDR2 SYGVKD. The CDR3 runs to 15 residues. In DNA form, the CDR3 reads TGTGCCATCAAGAATAGCGGGGGGTACTCCTACGAGCAGTACTTC. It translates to CAIKNSGGYSYEQYF.

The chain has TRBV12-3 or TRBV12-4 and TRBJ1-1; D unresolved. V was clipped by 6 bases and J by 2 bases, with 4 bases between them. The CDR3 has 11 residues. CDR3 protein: CASRGNTEAFF. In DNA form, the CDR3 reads TGTGCCAGCAGGGGAAACACTGAAGCTTTCTTT.

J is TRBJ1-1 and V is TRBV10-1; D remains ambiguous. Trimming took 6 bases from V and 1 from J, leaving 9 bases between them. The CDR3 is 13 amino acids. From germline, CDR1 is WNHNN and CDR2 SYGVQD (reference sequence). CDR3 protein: CASSLRWNTEAFF. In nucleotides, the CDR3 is TGCGCCAGCAGCCTACGATGGAACACTGAAGCTTTCTTT.